This T cell receptor beta chain was obtained from a study of cytomegalovirus exposure and HLA in healthy donors. Study results and limitations: Presence/absence analyses treated sequencing depth as roughly uniform across donors. Likely technical artifact: a cluster of highly shared sequence variants. Other equally common chains were less clonally expanded than HLA-associated TCR beta chains, a later analysis showed. In a later analysis, TCR beta V- and J-gene trimming was associated with a missense DCLRE1C variant.

For this clone: The antigen is undetermined.

The CDR3 is 12 amino acids. J lost 7 bases, V lost 5 bases, and 5 bases had no gene match. Germline V CDR1 and CDR2: SGHTA, FQGNSA. Primers included in the PCR were 60 Vbeta and 13 Jbeta primers. Assay: immunoSEQ multiplex PCR; the TCRdb copy retains only in-frame clones and omits some. The sample lists approximately 110,000 clones; 67% were seen once. The TCR originated in a man aged 18 to 35 in good health and CMV-seropositive. The rearrangement joins TRBV7-2 to TRBJ2-7; 7 nucleotides line up with TRBD1. Sequenced input: PBMCs. CDR3 residues: CASSTQGREQYF. The CDR3 DNA reads TGTGCCAGCAGCACACAGGGGCGGGAGCAGTACTTC.